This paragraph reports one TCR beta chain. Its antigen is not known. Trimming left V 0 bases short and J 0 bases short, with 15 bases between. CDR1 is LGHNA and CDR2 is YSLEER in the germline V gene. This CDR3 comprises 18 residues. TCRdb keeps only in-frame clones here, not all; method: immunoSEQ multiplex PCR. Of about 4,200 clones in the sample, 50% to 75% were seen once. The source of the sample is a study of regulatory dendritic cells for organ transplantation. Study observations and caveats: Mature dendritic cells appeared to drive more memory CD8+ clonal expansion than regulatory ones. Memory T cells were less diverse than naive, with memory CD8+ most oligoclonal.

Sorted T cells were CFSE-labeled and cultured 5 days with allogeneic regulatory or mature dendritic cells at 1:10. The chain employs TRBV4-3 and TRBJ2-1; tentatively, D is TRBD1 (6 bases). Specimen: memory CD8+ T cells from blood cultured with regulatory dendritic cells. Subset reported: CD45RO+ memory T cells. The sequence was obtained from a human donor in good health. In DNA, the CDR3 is TGCGCCAGCAGCCAAGACGTCGACAGGCAGAGCTCCTACAATGAGCAGTTCTTC. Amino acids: CASSQDVDRQSSYNEQFF.